Presented here are 18 T cell receptor beta chains from one specimen sequenced in a study of T cells after posttransplantation cyclophosphamide (dated by TCRdb to the mid-2010s). The library was generated by the immunoSEQ multiplex PCR assay. This is the immuneACCESS table as TCRdb keeps it, with only in-frame sequences that have V and J called. A part of the clones is gone; compared with another copy, unresolved V genes explain less than half, and the rest is unexplained. The sample table shows approximately 52,000 clones, and more than 70% are seen once. Of the sample, about 2.7% falls within the top ten clones. The source material was PBMCs. The receptors stem from a man younger than 40 with a blood cancer, CMV-positive, and with a related stem cell donor.

This chain connects TRBV11-3 to TRBJ1-2, with D maybe TRBD1 (6 bases). CDR3 length equals 13 residues. V was cut by 5 bases and J by 7 bases, with 14 bases left in between. CDR1 SGHNT and CDR2 YENEEA come from the germline V gene. The CDR3 loop reads CASSIQGEGGYTF. The CDR3, as DNA: TGTGCCAGCAGCATACAGGGAGAGGGTGGCTACACCTTC.

The chain recombines TRBV7-6 with TRBJ2-1, with a possible D match to TRBD2 (6 bases). Trimming stripped 1 base from V and 2 bases from J, with 12 bases between. CDR3 length equals 16 residues. The germline gives CDR1 SGHVS, CDR2 FNYEAQ. The CDR3 DNA is TGTGCCAGCAGCTTAGAAGCGGGCGGACCCTACAATGAGCAGTTCTTC. It specifies CASSLEAGGPYNEQFF.

The rearrangement joins TRBV7-2 to TRBJ2-3, with 7 bases matching TRBD2. The V gene's germline CDR1 is SGHTA and CDR2 FQGNSA. Germline trimming cut 6 bases from V and 6 bases from J; bases unmatched to any gene: 15. This CDR3 has 16 amino acids. The CDR3 protein is CASRSLRGGPRDTQYF. For the CDR3, the DNA is TGTGCCAGCAGATCCTTGAGGGGAGGGCCACGGGATACGCAGTATTTT.

This clone was observed a single time. This sequence joins TRBV9 and TRBJ2-7, with D unresolved. This CDR3 has 16 amino acids. Trimming cost V 0 bases and J 0 bases, with 13 bases left between them. Germline V gene data show CDR1 as SGDLS and CDR2 as YYNGEE. The CDR3 loop reads CASSVGGSANSYEQYF. The CDR3 DNA sequence: TGTGCCAGCAGCGTAGGTGGCAGCGCTAACTCCTACGAGCAGTACTTC.

V and J are TRBV5-1 and TRBJ2-5; D remains ambiguous. The DNA matches TRBJ2-7 better at its end, which makes the J call doubtful. The CDR3 is 17 residues long. Germline-derived CDR1 and CDR2 are SGHRS and YFSETQ. CDR3 coding DNA: TGCGCCAGCAGCTTGGTACTTGAACCCGGGTCCCCCTACGAGCAGTACTTC. Protein: CASSLVLEPGSPYEQYF.

The chain is built from TRBV27 and TRBJ2-7, with a weak D call TRBD1 (6 bases). Between the trimmed V and J ends, which lost 6 bases and 5 bases, there was a span of 26 bases. The CDR3 has 17 residues. Germline CDR1 MNHEY, CDR2 SMNVEV (reference sequence). In DNA, the CDR3 is TGTGCCAGCAGGGACACAGGGTACATAATCGAAGGCGACGAGCAGTACTTC. Protein product: CASRDTGYIIEGDEQYF.

V usage is TRBV30 and J usage is TRBJ2-1; D possibly corresponds to TRBD2 (7 bases). The length of the CDR3 is 14 residues. V was cut by 2 bases and J by 7 bases, with 15 bases left in between. The V gene's germline CDR1 is GTSNPN and CDR2 SVGIG (reference sequence). The CDR3 protein is CAWSKGGGANEQFF. In DNA, the CDR3 is TGTGCCTGGAGTAAGGGGGGGGGAGCAAATGAGCAGTTCTTC.

The genes are TRBV7-9 and TRBJ2-1; the match to TRBD2 covers 7 bases. The CDR3 covers 13 residues. Germline V CDR1 and CDR2: SEHNR, FQNEAQ (reference sequence). Trimming removed 8 bases from V and 5 bases from J; junction bases left unmatched: 6. The CDR3: CASQRGANNEQFF. The CDR3 DNA reads TGTGCCAGCCAGCGGGGCGCGAACAATGAGCAGTTCTTC.

The chain employs TRBV18 and TRBJ2-1, with TRBD2 matching 7 bases. There are 13 residues in the CDR3. Germline-derived CDR1 and CDR2 are KGHSH and LQKENI. The junction had 2 bases not matched to a gene; V was cut back by 2 bases and J by 7 bases. The CDR3: CASSPVGGNEQFF. CDR3 DNA sequence: TGTGCCAGCTCACCAGTGGGGGGGAATGAGCAGTTCTTC.

V usage is TRBV14 and J usage is TRBJ1-1; no clear D gene. This CDR3 is 14 amino acids long. Germline-derived CDR1 and CDR2 are SGHDN and FVKESK. V shed 4 bases and J shed 0 bases, with 9 bases lying between them. In DNA, the CDR3 is TGTGCCAGCAGCCGGGCCGGAATGAACACTGAAGCTTTCTTT. As protein: CASSRAGMNTEAFF.

The chain combines TRBV19 with TRBJ1-5; D is unclear. The CDR3 is 17 residues long. V lost 6 bases to trimming and J lost 5 bases, with 23 bases between them. CDR1 and CDR2 from the germline V gene are LNHDA and SQIVND (reference sequence). This CDR3 is CASSRSAGGRGHQPQHF. CDR3 in DNA: TGTGCCAGTAGCCGAAGCGCCGGAGGACGAGGCCATCAGCCCCAGCATTTT. The complete variable domain, with remaining parts taken from reference TRBV19 and TRBJ1-5, reads DGGITQSPKYLFRKEGQNVTLSCEQNLNHDAMYWYRQDPGQGLRLIYYSQIVNDFQKGDIAEGYSVSREKKESFPLTVTSAQKNPTAFYLCASSRSAGGRGHQPQHFGDGTRLSIL.

The chain uses TRBV7-3 and TRBJ2-5; 7 bases fit TRBD2. V was pared by 0 bases and J by 4 bases, with 5 bases of the junction left unmatched. The CDR3 sequence is 15 residues long. Germline assignment: CDR1 SGHTA and CDR2 FQGTGA. The CDR3 sequence is CASSLTRTRGETQYF. The CDR3 nucleotides are TGTGCCAGCAGCTTAACTCGGACTAGAGGAGAGACCCAGTACTTC. The full variable domain, with the rest looked up from reference TRBV7-3 and TRBJ2-5, is GAGVSQTPSNKVTEKGKYVELRCDPISGHTALYWYRQSLGQGPEFLIYFQGTGAADDSGLPNDRFFAVRPEGSVSTLKIQRTERGDSAVYLCASSLTRTRGETQYFGPGTRLLVL.

The V and J genes are TRBV29-1 and TRBJ2-1; 9 positions agree with TRBD2. This CDR3 is 13 amino acids long. CDR1 SQVTM and CDR2 ANQGSEA come from the germline V gene. Trimming at V came to 2 bases and at J to 14 bases, leaving 10 bases not matched to a gene. The CDR3 is CSVERGGRATEFF. The CDR3 DNA reads as TGCAGCGTTGAACGGGGCGGGAGGGCCACGGAGTTCTTC.

The chain is built from TRBV25-1 and TRBJ2-3, with D uncertain. Trimming left V 5 bases short and J 2 bases short, with 5 bases between. The germline CDR1 and CDR2 sequences are MGHDK and SYGVNS. The CDR3 consists of 12 residues. CDR3 in amino acids: CASSTVTDTQYF. The CDR3, as DNA: TGTGCCAGCAGTACAGTCACAGATACGCAGTATTTT.

The chain couples TRBV19 to TRBJ2-7, with 11 bases matching TRBD2. The CDR3 length is 16 residues. J lost 6 bases, V lost 5 bases, and 12 bases had no gene match. Germline lookup yields CDR1 LNHDA and CDR2 SQIVND (reference sequence). Here the CDR3 reads CASSAGGGLAVSEQYF. CDR3 nucleotides: TGTGCCAGTAGTGCTGGCGGGGGACTAGCGGTAAGCGAGCAGTACTTC.

This clone was observed a single time. The J gene is TRBJ2-1, the V gene TRBV25-1, with 9 nucleotides matching TRBD1. J gave up 8 bases and V 3 bases, and 14 bases lay outside the gene matches. There are 17 residues in the CDR3. Germline V gene lookup returns CDR1 MGHDK and CDR2 SYGVNS. The CDR3 DNA reads as TGTGCCAGCAGTGACCACCCCGACAGGGGGAGGTGGGATGAGCAGTTCTTC. Translated: CASSDHPDRGRWDEQFF.

The chain has TRBV6-5 and TRBJ2-5, with D possibly TRBD1 on 6 matching bases. The CDR3 has 14 residues. Germline values: CDR1 MNHEY, CDR2 SVGAGI. V was cut by 5 bases and J by 5 bases, with 15 bases left in between. The CDR3 region has the DNA TGTGCCAGCAGTGTACAGGGATTCAGGGAGACCCAGTACTTC. Residues: CASSVQGFRETQYF.

Only one count was recorded for this clone. The chain couples TRBV7-2 to TRBJ2-7; 14 bases agree with TRBD2. In germline, CDR1 is SGHTA, CDR2 FQGNSA. V lost 5 bases, J lost 11 bases, and 8 bases stayed unmatched. The CDR3 spans 14 residues. CDR3 protein: CASSHPGLAGAEYF. As DNA, the CDR3 is TGTGCCAGCAGCCACCCGGGACTAGCGGGAGCGGAGTACTTC.